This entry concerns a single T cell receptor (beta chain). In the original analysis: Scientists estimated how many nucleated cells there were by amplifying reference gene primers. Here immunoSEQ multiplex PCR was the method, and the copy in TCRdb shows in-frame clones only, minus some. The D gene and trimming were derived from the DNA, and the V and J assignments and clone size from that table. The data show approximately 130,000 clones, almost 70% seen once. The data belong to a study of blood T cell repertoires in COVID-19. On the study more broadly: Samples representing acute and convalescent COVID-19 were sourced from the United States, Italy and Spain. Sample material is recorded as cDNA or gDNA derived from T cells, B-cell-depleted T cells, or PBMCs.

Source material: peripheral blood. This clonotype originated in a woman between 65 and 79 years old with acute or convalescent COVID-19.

This CDR3 is CASSSIRDNSGNYGYTF. The DNA for the CDR3 is TGTGCCAGCAGCTCGATCCGGGACAACTCCGGAAACTATGGCTACACCTTC. This chain uses TRBV7-9 with TRBJ1-2; D possibly corresponds to TRBD1 (6 bases). Germline CDR1 SEHNR, CDR2 FQNEAQ (reference sequence). The CDR3 loop spans 17 amino acids. V was shortened by 4 bases and J by 2 bases, with 20 bases between the two germline ends. The full variable domain, rest sourced from reference TRBV7-9 and TRBJ1-2, is DTGVSQNPRHKITKRGQNVTFRCDPISEHNRLYWYRQTLGQGPEFLTYFQNEAQLEKSRLLSDRFSAERPKGSFSTLEIQRTEQGDSAMYLCASSSIRDNSGNYGYTFGSGTRLTVV.